One and the same sample provided the 24 T cell receptor beta chains below, sequenced in a study of blood T cell repertoires in COVID-19. The protocol was immunoSEQ multiplex PCR, while the TCRdb copy is restricted to in-frame clones and leaves out a portion. The top ten hold around 4.7% of the sample, which has 70,000 to 95,000 clones, 90% to 95% seen once. The sample consisted of peripheral blood. The receptor source for this set is a human donor with active COVID-19. The donor label of this sample is uncertain.

The J gene is TRBJ2-1, the V gene TRBV10-2, with 9 bases lining up with TRBD1. This CDR3 spans 15 amino acids. Per germline, CDR1 WSHSY and CDR2 SAAADI. V gave up 10 bases and J gave up 6 bases; unmatched junction bases: 13. Here the CDR3 DNA reads TGCGCCACCGCTCCTGGGACAGGGTCAGTCAATGAGCAGTTCTTC. Translated, it gives CATAPGTGSVNEQFF.

This clone was seen just once. The gene calls are TRBV3-1 (or the pseudogene TRBV3-2) and TRBJ2-7; a weak D match, TRBD2 (6 bases). Germline-derived CDR1 and CDR2 are LGHDT and YNNKEL (reference sequence). This CDR3 comprises 16 residues. The ends were cut back, 1 base at V and 5 bases at J, with 18 bases in the middle. CDR3 in DNA: TGTGCCAGCAGCCAAGGGGGCGGGGCCGGAGGAAACGAGCAGTACTTC. Residues: CASSQGGGAGGNEQYF.

V is TRBV27 and J is TRBJ2-3; no reliable D call. CDR1 is MNHEY, CDR2 SMNVEV, per germline (reference sequence). V lost 5 bases and J 0 bases, leaving 12 bases between the germline ends. The CDR3 totals 15 residues. Written as DNA, the CDR3 is TGTGCCAGCAGTCTAGACCTTTCTAGCACAGATACGCAGTATTTT. It is translated as CASSLDLSSTDTQYF.

On this clone itself: Other nucleotide sequences in the sample specify the same CDR3. This chain connects TRBV9 to TRBJ2-5; 8 nucleotides align to TRBD2. Germline loops: CDR1 SGDLS, CDR2 YYNGEE. This CDR3 region has 14 residues. V lost 3 bases to trimming and J lost 4 bases; unmatched junction nucleotides: 5. CDR3 sequence (DNA): TGTGCCAGCAGCGCTAGCGGGTCGGGAGAGACCCAGTACTTC. Protein sequence: CASSASGSGETQYF.

Note on this clone: At one end, the junction sequence differs from germline, possibly due to a read error. The chain is built from TRBV6-5 and TRBJ1-2; 9 nucleotides align to TRBD1. This CDR3 is 13 amino acids long. Germline CDR1 is MNHEY and CDR2 is SVGAGI. The DNA for the CDR3 is TGTGCCAGCAGTTTACCGGGACAGGGATTAACGAACTTC. Translated, it gives CASSLPGQGLTNF.

The genes are TRBV5-4 and TRBJ1-2; D remains unclear. Germline CDR1 reads SGHNT; CDR2 reads YYREEE (reference sequence). Trimming shortened V by 2 bases and J by 7 bases, and 27 bases separated the two germline ends. This CDR3 comprises 18 residues. The CDR3 bases are TGTGCCAGCAGCTTAGGAGTCTTAGGCCGGGCGGGGATGGTTGGCTACACCTTC. Translating it yields CASSLGVLGRAGMVGYTF.

J is TRBJ2-1 and V is TRBV11-3; a weak D match, TRBD2 (7 bases). The germline V and J ends were trimmed by 5 bases and 6 bases, with 20 bases remaining between them. Germline CDR1 SGHNT, CDR2 YENEEA. There are 16 residues in the CDR3. The DNA of the CDR3 is TGTGCCAGCAGCCCCCCGGGGGGCGGGGCCGCCAATGAGCAGTTCTTC. This sequence encodes CASSPPGGGAANEQFF.

This chain joins TRBV5-1 and TRBJ1-1, with D perhaps matching TRBD1 (6 bases). From germline, CDR1 is SGHRS and CDR2 YFSETQ. Trimming took off 4 bases at V and 3 bases at J, with 16 bases between the two ends. The length of the CDR3 is 15 residues. The chain's CDR3 is CASSTQGMVDTEAFF. The CDR3 coding sequence is TGCGCCAGCAGCACACAGGGTATGGTGGACACTGAAGCTTTCTTT.

V gene TRBV3-1 (or the pseudogene TRBV3-2) combines with J gene TRBJ2-2; 13 positions agree with TRBD2. V trimming: 6 bases; J trimming: 0 bases; junction bases outside the gene matches: 4. There are 17 residues in the CDR3. The germline gives CDR1 LGHDT, CDR2 YNNKEL (reference sequence). CDR3 residues: CASSLGLAGPNTGELFF. Written as DNA, the CDR3 is TGTGCCAGCAGTCTGGGACTAGCGGGGCCGAACACCGGGGAGCTGTTTTTT.

This chain uses TRBV9 with TRBJ2-7; tentative D call: TRBD1 (6 bases). The CDR3 is made up of 14 amino acids. With 3 bases removed from V and 7 bases from J, the gap between germline ends came to 17 bases. Germline-derived CDR1 and CDR2 are SGDLS and YYNGEE. This CDR3 reads CASSGGQPLREQYF. In DNA, the CDR3 is TGTGCCAGCAGCGGAGGACAGCCGCTACGTGAGCAGTACTTC.

The rearrangement joins TRBV11-2 to TRBJ2-2; D remains ambiguous. Trimming pared 0 bases from V and 5 bases from J, leaving 7 bases between. The CDR3 loop spans 14 amino acids. Germline CDR1 reads SGHAT; CDR2 reads FQNNGV. Here the CDR3 DNA reads TGTGCCAGCAGCTTAGAATGGAGTACCGGGGAGCTGTTTTTT. Translated: CASSLEWSTGELFF.

This chain joins TRBV19 and TRBJ2-3; weak D call: TRBD2 (5 bases). The germline V and J ends were trimmed by 4 bases and 3 bases, with 8 bases remaining between them. Germline loops: CDR1 LNHDA, CDR2 SQIVND (reference sequence). The CDR3 runs 13 residues. CDR3 sequence reads: CASSSTGTDTQYF. Here the CDR3 DNA reads TGTGCCAGTAGTAGTACGGGGACAGATACGCAGTATTTT.

J is TRBJ1-5 and V is TRBV4-1; maybe TRBD1 (6 bases). Germline assignment: CDR1 MGHRA and CDR2 YSYEKL. The CDR3 spans 15 residues. V lost 3 bases to trimming and J lost 9 bases, with 18 bases between them. Written as DNA, the CDR3 is TGCGCCAGCAGCCAGAGGGACACCCACCAGGGGCCCCAGCATTTT. Its translation is CASSQRDTHQGPQHF.

The chain has TRBV19 and TRBJ2-6, with D hard to call. The CDR3 consists of 19 residues. V lost 5 bases and J 0 bases, leaving 20 bases between the germline ends. Germline V lookup: CDR1 LNHDA, CDR2 SQIVND (reference sequence). CDR3 bases: TGTGCCAGTAGTCTCCAGCTACGGGTTTCAGTCTCTGGGGCCAACGTCCTGACTTTC. Its translation is CASSLQLRVSVSGANVLTF. Supplemented by reference TRBV19 and TRBJ2-6, the full variable domain reads DGGITQSPKYLFRKEGQNVTLSCEQNLNHDAMYWYRQDPGQGLRLIYYSQIVNDFQKGDIAEGYSVSREKKESFPLTVTSAQKNPTAFYLCASSLQLRVSVSGANVLTFGAGSRLTVL.

The CDR3 bases are TGTGCCAGCAGCGTAGCCTGGGGGGACTATGGCTACACCTTC. Residues: CASSVAWGDYGYTF. The rearrangement links TRBV9 to TRBJ1-2, with a possible D match to TRBD1 (5 bases). V was shortened by 0 bases and J by 3 bases, with 9 bases between the two germline ends. The CDR3 contains 14 residues. Germline CDR1 SGDLS, CDR2 YYNGEE.

V is TRBV5-4 and J is TRBJ2-1; D may be TRBD2 (5 bases). Germline V gene sequence: CDR1 SGHNT, CDR2 YYREEE (reference sequence). This CDR3 spans 16 amino acids. Trimming stripped 0 bases from V and 0 bases from J, with 10 bases between. The CDR3 bases are TGTGCCAGCAGCTTGGATCCTAGCAGCTCCTACAATGAGCAGTTCTTC. Translated: CASSLDPSSSYNEQFF.

The gene calls are TRBV19 and TRBJ1-5, with 11 bases identical to TRBD1. The CDR3 has 15 residues. The germline V gene encodes CDR1 LNHDA and CDR2 SQIVND (reference sequence). V dropped 7 bases and J dropped 7; count of bases not matched to a gene: 9. The CDR3 region has the DNA TGTGCCAGTATCCGCCGGGACAGGGGGGGACAGCCCCAGCATTTT. Amino acids: CASIRRDRGGQPQHF.

V gene TRBV12-3 or TRBV12-4 combines with J gene TRBJ2-5; tentative D call: TRBD2 (5 bases). V shed 6 bases and J shed 4 bases, with 9 bases lying between them. The CDR3 runs 12 residues. CDR3 region: CASRESGETQYF. The CDR3 bases are TGTGCCAGCAGAGAAAGCGGAGAGACCCAGTACTTC.

The chain carries TRBV7-9 and TRBJ2-5; TRBD1 matches at 8 bases. After removal of 2 bases from V and 5 bases from J, the junction contained 7 bases not matched to a gene. The CDR3 consists of 15 residues. The germline V gene has CDR1 SEHNR and CDR2 FQNEAQ (reference sequence). The CDR3 is CASSLFRTGYETQYF. In DNA, the CDR3 is TGTGCCAGCAGCTTATTCCGGACAGGGTACGAGACCCAGTACTTC.

V usage is TRBV19 and J usage is TRBJ2-5, with TRBD1 as a possible D gene (5 bases). This CDR3 is built from 14 residues. Germline CDR1 is LNHDA and CDR2 is SQIVND (reference sequence). V was clipped by 6 bases and J by 5 bases, with 16 bases between them. CDR3 region: CASSQPQGPETQYF. The CDR3 nucleotides are TGTGCCAGTAGCCAACCTCAGGGTCCCGAGACCCAGTACTTC.

The chain recombines TRBV5-1 with TRBJ2-3; 13 bases are a match to TRBD2. V trimming: 5 bases; J trimming: 6 bases; junction bases outside the gene matches: 6. This CDR3 is 15 amino acids long. Germline V lookup: CDR1 SGHRS, CDR2 YFSETQ. The CDR3 sequence is CASRQLAGGPDTQYF. CDR3 DNA sequence: TGCGCCAGCAGGCAACTAGCGGGAGGGCCCGATACGCAGTATTTT.

This rearrangement joins TRBV12-3 or TRBV12-4 to TRBJ2-5; tentatively, D is TRBD2 (5 bases). V shed 5 bases and J shed 7 bases, with 11 bases lying between them. The CDR3 spans 12 residues. CDR3: CASSQTRGTQYF. The CDR3 bases are TGTGCCAGCAGTCAAACTCGGGGGACCCAGTACTTC.

The CDR3 DNA sequence: TGTGCCAGCAGAGAAGGGGGGACTGAAGCTTTCTTT. This gives the protein CASREGGTEAFF. The V call is TRBV25-1, the J call TRBJ1-1; perhaps TRBD1 as D (6 bases). This CDR3 has 12 residues. Germline lookup yields CDR1 MGHDK and CDR2 SYGVNS. The germline V and J ends were trimmed by 6 bases and 5 bases, with 10 bases remaining between them.

V gene TRBV15 combines with J gene TRBJ2-2, with TRBD1 identical over 10 bases. CDR1 is LNHNV and CDR2 is YYDKDF in the germline V gene (reference sequence). V lost 1 base to trimming and J lost 2 bases; unmatched junction nucleotides: 1. This CDR3 comprises 16 residues. The CDR3 protein is CATSRGDRGNTGELFF. For the CDR3, the DNA is TGTGCCACCAGCAGAGGGGACAGGGGAAACACCGGGGAGCTGTTTTTT. Using reference TRBV15 and TRBJ2-2 for the parts outside the CDR3, the full variable domain is DAMVIQNPRYQVTQFGKPVTLSCSQTLNHNVMYWYQQKSSQAPKLLFHYYDKDFNNEADTPDNFQSRRPNTSFCFLDIRSPGLGDTAMYLCATSRGDRGNTGELFFGEGSRLTVL.